This T cell receptor beta chain comes out of a study of multiple sclerosis patients with progressive multifocal leukoencephalopathy. Findings and caveats of the study: Clones expanded at PML were already present before and during natalizumab.

This clone is a singleton in its sample. Its antigen is undetermined. The assay was run at survey level. Synthetic inline TR CDR3 controls covering all V-J pairings were spiked into each PCR. Using immunoSEQ multiplex PCR, the repertoire was profiled, and TCRdb retains in-frame clones only, with some absent. There are some 28,000 clones in the sample; 85% to 90% occur only once, and around 12% lies in the top ten. Sample time point: time of PML onset. T3 refers to blood collected at the onset of PML. The sample in question was PBMCs, obtained from a patient treated with natalizumab. This receptor was identified in a young woman with progressive multifocal leukoencephalopathy.

This CDR3 is CASSLDGTAQETQYF. In DNA form, the CDR3 reads TGTGCCAGCAGCTTAGATGGAACGGCGCAAGAGACCCAGTACTTC. This chain uses TRBV11-3 with TRBJ2-5; D unclear. V was trimmed by 0 bases and J by 2 bases, leaving 10 bases between them. Germline values: CDR1 SGHNT, CDR2 YENEEA. The CDR3 has 15 residues.